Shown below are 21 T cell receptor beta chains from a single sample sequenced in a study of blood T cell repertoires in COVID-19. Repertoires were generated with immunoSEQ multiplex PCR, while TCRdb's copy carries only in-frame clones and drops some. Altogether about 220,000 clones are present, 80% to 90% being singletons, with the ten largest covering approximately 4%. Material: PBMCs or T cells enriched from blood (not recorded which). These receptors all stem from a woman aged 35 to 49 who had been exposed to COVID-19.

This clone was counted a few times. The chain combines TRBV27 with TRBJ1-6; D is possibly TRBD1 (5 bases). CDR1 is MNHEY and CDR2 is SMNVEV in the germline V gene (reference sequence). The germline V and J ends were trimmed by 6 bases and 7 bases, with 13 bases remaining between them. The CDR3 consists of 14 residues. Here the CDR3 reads CASRPGRGNSPLHF. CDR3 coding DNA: TGTGCCAGCAGGCCGGGACGGGGGAATTCACCCCTCCACTTT.

The CDR3 here is CASSPRTGGGYGYTF. DNA for the CDR3: TGTGCCAGCAGCCCCCGGACAGGGGGCGGCTATGGCTACACCTTC. This chain connects TRBV7-6 to TRBJ1-2; TRBD1 matches at 11 bases. The V gene end was trimmed by 5 bases and the J gene end by 4 bases; junction bases not matched to a gene: 6. Germline V gene data show CDR1 as SGHVS and CDR2 as FNYEAQ. The CDR3 contains 15 residues. Using reference TRBV7-6 and TRBJ1-2 for the parts outside the CDR3, the full variable domain is GAGVSQSPRYKVTKRGQDVALRCDPISGHVSLYWYRQALGQGPEFLTYFNYEAQQDKSGLPNDRFSAERPEGSISTLTIQRTEQRDSAMYRCASSPRTGGGYGYTFGSGTRLTVV.

CDR3 bases: TGTGCCAGCAGCCAAGAAAGGGCGACTAGCGGGGGGGCCCGAAATGAGCAGTTCTTC. Protein product: CASSQERATSGGARNEQFF. The chain is built from TRBV4-2 and TRBJ2-1, with 14 bases that match TRBD2. Unmatched junction bases numbered 11, after V lost 0 bases and J lost 7 bases. CDR1 LGHNA and CDR2 YNFKEQ come from the germline V gene. This CDR3 contains 19 residues.

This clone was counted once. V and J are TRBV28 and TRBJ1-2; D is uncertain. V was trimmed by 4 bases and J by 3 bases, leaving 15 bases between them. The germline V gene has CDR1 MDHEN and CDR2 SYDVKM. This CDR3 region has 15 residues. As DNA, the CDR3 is TGTGCCAGCAGTTACGTGAGGGAGTTGGACTATGGCTACACCTTC. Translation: CASSYVRELDYGYTF.

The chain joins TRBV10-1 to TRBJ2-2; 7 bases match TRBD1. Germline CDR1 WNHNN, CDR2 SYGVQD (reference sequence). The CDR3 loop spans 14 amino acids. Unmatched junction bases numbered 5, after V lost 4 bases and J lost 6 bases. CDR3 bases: TGCGCCAGCAGTGTGACAGGGCCGGCCGGGGAGCTGTTTTTT. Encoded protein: CASSVTGPAGELFF.

CDR3 sequence reads: CASILLTGNTGELFF. The CDR3 coding sequence is TGTGCCAGCATATTATTGACAGGGAACACCGGGGAGCTGTTTTTT. This chain joins TRBV6-5 and TRBJ2-2; weak D call: TRBD1 (6 bases). V lost 7 bases to trimming and J lost 1 base, with 13 bases between them. CDR1 is MNHEY and CDR2 is SVGAGI in the germline V gene. There are 15 residues in the CDR3.

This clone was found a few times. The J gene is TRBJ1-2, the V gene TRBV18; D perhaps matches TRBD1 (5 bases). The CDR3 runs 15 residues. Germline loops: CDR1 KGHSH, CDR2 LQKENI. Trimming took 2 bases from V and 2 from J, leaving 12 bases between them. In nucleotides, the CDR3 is TGTGCCAGCTCACCAACAACAGGACTAAACTATGGCTACACCTTC. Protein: CASSPTTGLNYGYTF.

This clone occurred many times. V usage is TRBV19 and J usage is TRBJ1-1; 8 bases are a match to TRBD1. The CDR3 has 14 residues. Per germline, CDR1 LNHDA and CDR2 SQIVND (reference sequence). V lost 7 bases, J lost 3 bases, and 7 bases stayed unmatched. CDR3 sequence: CASKGQGPHTEAFF. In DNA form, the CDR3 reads TGTGCCAGTAAAGGACAGGGCCCTCACACTGAAGCTTTCTTT.

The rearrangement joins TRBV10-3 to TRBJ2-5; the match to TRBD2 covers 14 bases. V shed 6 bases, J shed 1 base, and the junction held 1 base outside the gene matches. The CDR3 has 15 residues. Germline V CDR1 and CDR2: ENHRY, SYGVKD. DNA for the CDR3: TGTGCCATCAGAGGGACTAGCGGGGGCCAAGAGACCCAGTACTTC. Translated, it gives CAIRGTSGGQETQYF.

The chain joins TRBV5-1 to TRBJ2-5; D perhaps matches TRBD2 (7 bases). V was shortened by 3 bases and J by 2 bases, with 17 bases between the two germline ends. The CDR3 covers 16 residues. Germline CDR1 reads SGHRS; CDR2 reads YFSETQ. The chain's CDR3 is CASSWGRGGLQETQYF. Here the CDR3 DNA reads TGCGCCAGCAGCTGGGGGCGCGGGGGACTTCAAGAGACCCAGTACTTC. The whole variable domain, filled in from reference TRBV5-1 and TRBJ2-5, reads KAGVTQTPRYLIKTRGQQVTLSCSPISGHRSVSWYQQTPGQGLQFLFEYFSETQRNKGNFPGRFSGRQFSNSRSEMNVSTLELGDSALYLCASSWGRGGLQETQYFGPGTRLLVL.

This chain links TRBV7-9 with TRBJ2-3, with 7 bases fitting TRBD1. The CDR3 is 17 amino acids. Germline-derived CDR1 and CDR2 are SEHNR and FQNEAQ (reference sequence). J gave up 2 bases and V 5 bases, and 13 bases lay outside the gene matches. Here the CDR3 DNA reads TGTGCCAGCAGCCCCCAGGGGGACGCTATCATCACAGATACGCAGTATTTT. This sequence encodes CASSPQGDAIITDTQYF.

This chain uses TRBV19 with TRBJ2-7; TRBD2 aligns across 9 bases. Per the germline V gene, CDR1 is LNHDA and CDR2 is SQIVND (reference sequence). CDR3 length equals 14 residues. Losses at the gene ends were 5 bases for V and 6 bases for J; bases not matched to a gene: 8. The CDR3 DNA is TGTGCCAGTAGTTCGAATAGCGGGGGACCCGAGCAGTACTTC. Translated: CASSSNSGGPEQYF.

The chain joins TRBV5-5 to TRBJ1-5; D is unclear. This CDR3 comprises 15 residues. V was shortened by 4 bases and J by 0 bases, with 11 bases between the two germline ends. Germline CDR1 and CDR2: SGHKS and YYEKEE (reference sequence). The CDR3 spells CASSPGRASNQPQHF. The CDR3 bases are TGTGCCAGCAGCCCCGGGAGAGCTAGCAATCAGCCCCAGCATTTT.

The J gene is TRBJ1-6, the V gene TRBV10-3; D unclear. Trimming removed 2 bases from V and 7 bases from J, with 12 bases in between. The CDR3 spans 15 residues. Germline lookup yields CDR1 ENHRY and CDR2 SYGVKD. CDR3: CAISEGSGRNSPLHF. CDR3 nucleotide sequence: TGTGCCATCAGTGAGGGGAGCGGGAGGAATTCACCCCTCCACTTT.

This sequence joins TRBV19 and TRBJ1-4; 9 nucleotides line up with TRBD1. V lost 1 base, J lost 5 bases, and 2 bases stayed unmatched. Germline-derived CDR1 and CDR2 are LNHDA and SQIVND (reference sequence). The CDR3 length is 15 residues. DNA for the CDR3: TGTGCCAGTAGTATAGGGGACAGGGAGAATGAAAAACTGTTTTTT. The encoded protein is CASSIGDRENEKLFF. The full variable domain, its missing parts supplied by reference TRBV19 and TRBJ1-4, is DGGITQSPKYLFRKEGQNVTLSCEQNLNHDAMYWYRQDPGQGLRLIYYSQIVNDFQKGDIAEGYSVSREKKESFPLTVTSAQKNPTAFYLCASSIGDRENEKLFFGSGTQLSVL.

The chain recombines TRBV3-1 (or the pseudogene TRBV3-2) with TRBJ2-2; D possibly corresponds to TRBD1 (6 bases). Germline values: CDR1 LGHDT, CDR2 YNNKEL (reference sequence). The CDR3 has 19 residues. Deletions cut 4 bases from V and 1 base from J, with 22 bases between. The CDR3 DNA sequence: TGTGCCAGCAGCCTTTCAATTCTTCAGGGGTCGGGGAACACCGGGGAGCTGTTTTTT. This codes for CASSLSILQGSGNTGELFF.

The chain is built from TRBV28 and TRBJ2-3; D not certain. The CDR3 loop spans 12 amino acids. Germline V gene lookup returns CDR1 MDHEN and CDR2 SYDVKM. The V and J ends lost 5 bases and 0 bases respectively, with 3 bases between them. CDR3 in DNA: TGTGCCAGCAGTCCAAGCACAGATACGCAGTATTTT. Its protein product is CASSPSTDTQYF.

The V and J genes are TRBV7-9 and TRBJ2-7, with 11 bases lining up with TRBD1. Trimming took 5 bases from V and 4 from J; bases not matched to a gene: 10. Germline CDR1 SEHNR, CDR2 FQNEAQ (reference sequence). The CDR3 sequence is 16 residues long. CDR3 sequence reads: CASSEKRTGGQYEQYF. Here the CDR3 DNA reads TGTGCCAGCAGCGAGAAAAGGACAGGGGGCCAGTACGAGCAGTACTTC.

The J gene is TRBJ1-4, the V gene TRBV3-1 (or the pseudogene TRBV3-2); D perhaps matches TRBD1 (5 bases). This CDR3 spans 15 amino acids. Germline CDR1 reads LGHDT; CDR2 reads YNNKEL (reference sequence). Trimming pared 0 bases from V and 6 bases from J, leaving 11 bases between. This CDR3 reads CASSQEGQPYEKLFF. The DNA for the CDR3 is TGTGCCAGCAGCCAAGAGGGGCAGCCCTATGAAAAACTGTTTTTT.

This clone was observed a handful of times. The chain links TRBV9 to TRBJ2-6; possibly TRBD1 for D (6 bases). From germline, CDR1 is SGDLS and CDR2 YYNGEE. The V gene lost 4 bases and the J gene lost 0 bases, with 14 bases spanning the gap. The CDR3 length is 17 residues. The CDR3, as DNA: TGTGCCAGCAGCCCCCGTACAGGGAGCTCTGGGGCCAACGTCCTGACTTTC. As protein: CASSPRTGSSGANVLTF. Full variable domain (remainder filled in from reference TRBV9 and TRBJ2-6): DSGVTQTPKHLITATGQRVTLRCSPRSGDLSVYWYQQSLDQGLQFLIQYYNGEERAKGNILERFSAQQFPDLHSELNLSSLELGDSALYFCASSPRTGSSGANVLTFGAGSRLTVL.

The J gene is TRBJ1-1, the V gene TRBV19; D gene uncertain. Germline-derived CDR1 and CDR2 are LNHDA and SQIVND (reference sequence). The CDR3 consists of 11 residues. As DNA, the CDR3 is TGTGGGACCGGGATAAACACTGAAGCTTTCTTT. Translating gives CGTGINTEAFF.